The 22 T cell receptor beta chains reported below all come from one sample, sequenced in a study of resident and recirculating memory T cells in vitiligo (dated by TCRdb to the late 2010s). The library was built by means of the immunoSEQ multiplex PCR assay. TCRdb carries this immuneACCESS record with in-frame sequences only. Its versions omit some clonotypes, under half of them owing to an unresolved V gene in the studies checked, with the rest unexplained. The sample includes tens of thousands of clones, with about 89% observed a single time. Roughly 5% of the sample comes from the top ten. The sample taken for sequencing was blood. The receptors come from a male donor with vitiligo.

This clone was seen once. The chain links TRBV7-2 to TRBJ2-1, with D possibly TRBD2 on 6 matching bases. Trimming removed 0 bases from V and 12 bases from J, with 12 bases in between. The V gene's germline CDR1 is SGHTA and CDR2 FQGNSA. CDR3 length: 13 amino acids. The CDR3 sequence is CASSLARAGSQFF. CDR3 sequence (DNA): TGTGCCAGCAGCTTAGCGCGAGCGGGTTCGCAGTTCTTC.

The chain joins TRBV25-1 to TRBJ2-7; no clear D. Trimming took 4 bases from V and 4 from J, leaving 11 bases between them. The CDR3 spans 13 residues. The germline CDR1 and CDR2 sequences are MGHDK and SYGVNS. CDR3 coding DNA: TGTGCCAGCAGTGGGTACAGAGAATACGAGCAGTACTTC. Translating it yields CASSGYREYEQYF.

V gene TRBV6-1 combines with J gene TRBJ1-5; D is perhaps TRBD1 (6 bases). V shed 0 bases and J shed 7 bases, with 19 bases lying between them. Germline V gene sequence: CDR1 MNHNS, CDR2 SASEGT. The CDR3 sequence is 17 residues long. CDR3 sequence (DNA): TGTGCCAGCAGTGAAGCACGGGCAGGGGAAGTGGGACAGCCCCAGCATTTT. Translating it yields CASSEARAGEVGQPQHF.

This chain connects TRBV5-4 to TRBJ2-2; the D gene is possibly TRBD2 (6 bases). Germline loops: CDR1 SGHNT, CDR2 YYREEE (reference sequence). V was cut by 1 base and J by 7 bases, with 8 bases left in between. CDR3 length: 13 residues. The CDR3 region has the DNA TGTGCCAGCAGCTTGTCGGGGGTCGGGGAGCTGTTTTTT. Amino acids: CASSLSGVGELFF.

This rearrangement joins TRBV28 to TRBJ1-5; 7 nucleotides match TRBD1. Germline trimming cut 5 bases from V and 7 bases from J; bases unmatched to any gene: 8. Germline V gene lookup returns CDR1 MDHEN and CDR2 SYDVKM. The CDR3 contains 14 residues. The CDR3 is CASSVDRHGQPQHF. The CDR3 region has the DNA TGTGCCAGCAGTGTGGACAGGCACGGACAGCCCCAGCATTTT.

The CDR3 DNA follows: TGTGCCAGCAGCCTGGGGACTAGCGGGGGGGCCGAAGAGACCCAGTACTTC. Encoded protein: CASSLGTSGGAEETQYF. The chain uses TRBV5-8 and TRBJ2-5, with 16 bases that match TRBD2. J gave up 3 bases and V 4 bases, and 6 bases lay outside the gene matches. Germline V lookup: CDR1 SGHTS, CDR2 YDEGEE. This CDR3 contains 17 residues.

The V call is TRBV7-3, the J call TRBJ2-3; D gene ambiguous. With 5 bases removed from V and 5 bases from J, the gap between germline ends came to 11 bases. CDR1 is SGHTA, CDR2 FQGTGA, per germline. This CDR3 comprises 13 residues. CDR3 in amino acids: CASSQTSGDTQYF. As DNA, the CDR3 is TGTGCCAGCAGCCAGACATCCGGAGATACGCAGTATTTT.

This chain joins TRBV4-1 and TRBJ2-1, with D perhaps TRBD2 (7 bases). CDR1 MGHRA and CDR2 YSYEKL come from the germline V gene. V dropped 0 bases and J dropped 2 bases, with 14 bases sitting between them. The CDR3 sequence is 17 residues long. The CDR3 DNA is TGCGCCAGCAGCCAAGATCGAGGGGGGGCCACCTACAATGAGCAGTTCTTC. This gives the protein CASSQDRGGATYNEQFF.

This chain joins TRBV9 and TRBJ2-3, with TRBD1 matching over 8 bases. The CDR3 spans 15 residues. Trimming cost V 4 bases and J 2 bases; bases outside gene matches: 6. Germline V lookup: CDR1 SGDLS, CDR2 YYNGEE. The DNA of the CDR3 is TGTGCCAGCAGCCCCTGGACAGGGTTCACAGATACGCAGTATTTT. Translated, it gives CASSPWTGFTDTQYF.

The rearrangement links TRBV7-7 to TRBJ2-5; D not resolved. This CDR3 is built from 14 residues. V was cut by 2 bases and J by 1 base, with 8 bases left in between. CDR1 and CDR2 from the germline V gene are SSHAT and FNYEAQ (reference sequence). CDR3 region: CASSLSEVQETQYF. The CDR3 DNA reads TGTGCCAGCAGCTTAAGCGAAGTCCAAGAGACCCAGTACTTC.

The gene calls are TRBV5-1 and TRBJ2-3; no firm D call. Trimming took 4 bases from V and 3 from J, leaving 18 bases between them. The CDR3 spans 16 residues. Germline CDR1 and CDR2: SGHRS and YFSETQ. DNA of the CDR3: TGCGCCAGCAGCCTTTCGCCGCCCCCGGTAACAGATACGCAGTATTTT. Its translation: CASSLSPPPVTDTQYF.

V and J are TRBV7-2 and TRBJ1-5; maybe TRBD1 (6 bases). The V gene's germline CDR1 is SGHTA and CDR2 FQGNSA. V lost 2 bases to trimming and J lost 4 bases, with 12 bases between them. The CDR3 loop spans 15 amino acids. The CDR3 spells CASSLYWGQNQPQHF. The CDR3 coding sequence is TGTGCCAGCAGCTTATACTGGGGGCAGAATCAGCCCCAGCATTTT.

The J gene is TRBJ1-2, the V gene TRBV30; maybe TRBD1 (6 bases). This CDR3 has 12 amino acids. The V gene's germline CDR1 is GTSNPN and CDR2 SVGIG (reference sequence). Here the CDR3 reads CAHTRGAGGYTF. The CDR3 coding sequence is TGTGCTCATACACGGGGGGCGGGCGGCTACACCTTC.

The V and J genes are TRBV2 and TRBJ2-7, with D maybe TRBD2 (5 bases). Germline V gene lookup returns CDR1 SNHLY and CDR2 FYNNEI. This CDR3 spans 14 amino acids. Trimming took 10 bases from V and 7 from J, leaving 23 bases between them. CDR3 DNA sequence: TGTGCCACAGGAGTCACCGGAGGTTCTGGGGAGCAGTACTTC. This gives the protein CATGVTGGSGEQYF. Supplemented by reference TRBV2 and TRBJ2-7, the full variable domain reads EPEVTQTPSHQVTQMGQEVILRCVPISNHLYFYWYRQILGQKVEFLVSFYNNEISEKSEIFDDQFSVERPDGSNFTLKIRSTKLEDSAMYFCATGVTGGSGEQYFGPGTRLTVT.

V gene TRBV7-3 combines with J gene TRBJ2-1; 8 nucleotides line up with TRBD2. The CDR3 covers 13 residues. The V gene's germline CDR1 is SGHTA and CDR2 FQGTGA. Trimming took 4 bases from V and 10 from J; bases not matched to a gene: 6. The CDR3 DNA follows: TGTGCCAGCAGCTCACGGGAGCGGGGGGAGCAGTTCTTC. It yields the protein CASSSRERGEQFF.

The chain recombines TRBV10-3 with TRBJ2-1, with D maybe TRBD1 (5 bases). V was pared by 10 bases and J by 4 bases, with 17 bases between. The CDR3 consists of 14 residues. The germline CDR1 and CDR2 sequences are ENHRY and SYGVKD. CDR3: CATTKGETYNEQFF. CDR3 coding DNA: TGTGCCACCACAAAAGGGGAAACGTACAATGAGCAGTTCTTC.

This clone was detected only a few times. This chain joins TRBV28 and TRBJ1-1; D gene uncertain. This CDR3 spans 11 amino acids. CDR1 and CDR2 from the germline V gene are MDHEN and SYDVKM. The CDR3 DNA reads TGTGCTAGCTCAGTGAACACTGAAGCTTTCTTT. Its protein product is CASSVNTEAFF.

The chain joins TRBV6-4 to TRBJ2-1, with D maybe TRBD1 (5 bases). The CDR3 covers 14 residues. From germline, CDR1 is MRHNA and CDR2 SNTAGT. Trimming cost V 0 bases and J 5 bases, with 8 bases left between them. In DNA form, the CDR3 reads TGTGCCAGCAGTGACTCGACAGAAAACAATGAGCAGTTCTTC. It translates to CASSDSTENNEQFF.

The V and J genes are TRBV18 and TRBJ2-3; weak D call: TRBD2 (6 bases). The CDR3 sequence is 14 residues long. Deletions cut 3 bases from V and 2 bases from J, with 9 bases between. Germline CDR1 KGHSH, CDR2 LQKENI. The CDR3 DNA follows: TGTGCCAGCTCACCTTCGGGACTCACAGATACGCAGTATTTT. Translation: CASSPSGLTDTQYF. The whole variable domain, filled in from reference TRBV18 and TRBJ2-3, reads NAGVMQNPRHLVRRRGQEARLRCSPMKGHSHVYWYRQLPEEGLKFMVYLQKENIIDESGMPKERFSAEFPKEGPSILRIQQVVRGDSAAYFCASSPSGLTDTQYFGPGTRLTVL.

The gene calls are TRBV19 and TRBJ1-4; 7 nucleotides align to TRBD1. The CDR3 runs to 15 residues. Germline loops: CDR1 LNHDA, CDR2 SQIVND (reference sequence). The J segment lost 7 bases and the V segment lost 8 bases, leaving 13 bases of the junction unmatched. The CDR3, as DNA: TGTGCCAGTTCTTACTTAACAGGGGACTTTGAAAAACTGTTTTTT. As protein: CASSYLTGDFEKLFF.

V and J are TRBV27 and TRBJ1-5, with D possibly matching TRBD1 (5 bases). CDR1 and CDR2 from the germline V gene are MNHEY and SMNVEV (reference sequence). CDR3 length: 15 amino acids. Trimming shortened V by 6 bases and J by 5 bases, and 17 bases separated the two germline ends. The CDR3 reads CASSPRRGTDQPQHF. The CDR3 bases are TGTGCCAGCAGCCCAAGGCGGGGGACGGATCAGCCCCAGCATTTT.

The chain has TRBV28 and TRBJ2-3; 14 bases align to TRBD2. Germline V gene data show CDR1 as MDHEN and CDR2 as SYDVKM. The CDR3 loop spans 18 amino acids. The V and J ends lost 6 bases and 2 bases, in that order; junction bases with no gene match: 10. CDR3: CASSLMTSGGEYTDTQYF. The DNA for the CDR3 is TGTGCCAGCAGCCTGATGACTAGCGGGGGGGAATACACAGATACGCAGTATTTT.